This record covers a single TCR beta chain. Its matching antigen is unknown. This entry comes from a study of shared clonotypes between healthy human individuals. Points from the study as a whole: Roughly 5% of naive CD4 clonotypes were shared across four donors.

V lost 5 bases, J lost 1 base, and 14 bases lay in between. Per the germline V gene, CDR1 is SGHTA and CDR2 is FQGTGA. The CDR3 covers 16 residues. Using 200 ng DNA, some 30,000 T cell genomes, the sorted-subset replicate PCRs were run. Clones were sequenced by immunoSEQ multiplex PCR, and TCRdb holds only the in-frame ones, with some missing. The profile shows around 940,000 clones, roughly 72% of them singletons. J is TRBJ2-2 and V is TRBV7-3; D tentatively reads TRBD1 or TRBD2 (6 bases each). The sequence was collected from a man between 18 and 29 years old in good health. Sequencing was done on a sample of memory CD4+ T cells sorted from blood. Subset of the sample: CD45RA-negative fraction. CDR3 amino acids: CASSPIGGLNTGELFF. CDR3 nucleotides: TGTGCCAGCAGCCCAATAGGGGGGTTGAACACCGGGGAGCTGTTTTTT.